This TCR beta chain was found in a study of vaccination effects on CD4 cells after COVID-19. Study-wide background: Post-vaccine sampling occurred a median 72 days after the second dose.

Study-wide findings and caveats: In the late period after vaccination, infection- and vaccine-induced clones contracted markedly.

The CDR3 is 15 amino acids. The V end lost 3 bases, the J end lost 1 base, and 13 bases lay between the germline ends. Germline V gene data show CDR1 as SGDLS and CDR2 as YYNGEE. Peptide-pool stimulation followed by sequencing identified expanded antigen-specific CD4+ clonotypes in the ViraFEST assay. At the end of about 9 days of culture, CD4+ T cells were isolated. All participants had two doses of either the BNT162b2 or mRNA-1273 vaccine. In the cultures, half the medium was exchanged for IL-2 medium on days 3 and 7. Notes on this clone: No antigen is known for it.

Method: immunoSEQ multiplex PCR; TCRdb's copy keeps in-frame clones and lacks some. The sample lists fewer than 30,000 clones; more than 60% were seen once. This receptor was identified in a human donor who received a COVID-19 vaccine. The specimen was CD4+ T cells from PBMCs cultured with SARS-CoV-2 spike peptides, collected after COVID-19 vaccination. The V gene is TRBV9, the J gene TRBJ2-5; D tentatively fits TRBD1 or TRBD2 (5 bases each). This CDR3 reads CASSGGSITQETQYF. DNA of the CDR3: TGTGCCAGCAGCGGGGGGTCCATCACCCAAGAGACCCAGTACTTC.